This passage covers 12 T cell receptor beta chains from one sample sequenced in a study of blood T cell repertoires in COVID-19. Libraries were prepared by immunoSEQ multiplex PCR; TCRdb keeps only in-frame clonotypes and omits some of them. Of roughly 130,000 clones listed, about 80% are singletons. The sequencing input was peripheral blood. The source is a woman aged 50 to 60 with acute or convalescent COVID-19.

This sequence joins TRBV19 and TRBJ1-1, with a tentative D call TRBD1 (6 bases). The CDR3 is made up of 16 amino acids. The germline V gene has CDR1 LNHDA and CDR2 SQIVND (reference sequence). Trimming stripped 4 bases from V and 0 bases from J, with 15 bases between. CDR3 sequence (DNA): TGTGCCAGTAGTAAGCCACAGGGAACGATGAACACTGAAGCTTTCTTT. Residues: CASSKPQGTMNTEAFF.

This chain joins TRBV19 and TRBJ1-4; D might be TRBD1 (5 bases). The CDR3 contains 15 residues. Per the germline V gene, CDR1 is LNHDA and CDR2 is SQIVND (reference sequence). Trimming left V 5 bases short and J 4 bases short, with 14 bases between. The CDR3 DNA sequence: TGTGCCAGTAGTCTCCGTCTCCAGGGTAATGAAAAACTGTTTTTT. It translates to CASSLRLQGNEKLFF. Variable domain in full (rest from reference TRBV19 and TRBJ1-4): DGGITQSPKYLFRKEGQNVTLSCEQNLNHDAMYWYRQDPGQGLRLIYYSQIVNDFQKGDIAEGYSVSREKKESFPLTVTSAQKNPTAFYLCASSLRLQGNEKLFFGSGTQLSVL.

The chain is built from TRBV9 and TRBJ1-4, with 7 bases fitting TRBD1. The CDR3 covers 18 residues. The germline gives CDR1 SGDLS, CDR2 YYNGEE. J lost 3 bases, V lost 0 bases, and 11 bases had no gene match. CDR3 in DNA: TGTGCCAGCAGCGTAGGGATCCCAGGGGGTGGATCTAATGAAAAACTGTTTTTT. Amino acids: CASSVGIPGGGSNEKLFF.

The chain combines TRBV7-9 with TRBJ1-1; D gene uncertain. The CDR3 is 14 amino acids. Germline V CDR1 and CDR2: SEHNR, FQNEAQ (reference sequence). Trimming removed 5 bases at V and 5 bases at J, with 15 bases between. As DNA, the CDR3 is TGTGCCAGCAGCCACAGAGTCGGAGGGACTGAAGCTTTCTTT. Protein sequence: CASSHRVGGTEAFF.

V usage is TRBV27 and J usage is TRBJ1-1, with TRBD1 identical over 7 bases. CDR1 and CDR2 from the germline V gene are MNHEY and SMNVEV (reference sequence). This CDR3 comprises 14 residues. V was clipped by 3 bases and J by 3 bases; unmatched bases: 4. The CDR3 reads CASSFDREYTEAFF. The DNA for the CDR3 is TGTGCCAGCAGTTTCGACAGGGAGTACACTGAAGCTTTCTTT.

This clone was counted once. The chain employs TRBV9 and TRBJ2-3; 9 positions match TRBD1. With 4 bases clipped from V and 3 bases from J, the junction kept 6 bases outside the gene matches. The length of the CDR3 is 15 residues. CDR1 is SGDLS and CDR2 is YYNGEE in the germline V gene. CDR3 DNA: TGTGCCAGCAGCCCTAGGGACAGGGAAACAGATACGCAGTATTTT. It translates to CASSPRDRETDTQYF. Drawing the rest from reference TRBV9 and TRBJ2-3, the complete variable domain is DSGVTQTPKHLITATGQRVTLRCSPRSGDLSVYWYQQSLDQGLQFLIQYYNGEERAKGNILERFSAQQFPDLHSELNLSSLELGDSALYFCASSPRDRETDTQYFGPGTRLTVL.

The genes are TRBV28 and TRBJ1-4; D is possibly TRBD1 (6 bases). The CDR3 has 16 amino acids. Germline CDR1 MDHEN, CDR2 SYDVKM. The V and J ends lost 6 bases and 8 bases respectively, with 22 bases between them. CDR3 DNA sequence: TGTGCCAGCAGCGAACTCTCGGCCAAAAGGGGGGAAAAACTGTTTTTT. Its protein product is CASSELSAKRGEKLFF.

The chain combines TRBV6-5 with TRBJ2-1; 9 bases line up with TRBD2. The germline CDR1 and CDR2 sequences are MNHEY and SVGAGI. V dropped 7 bases and J dropped 7; count of bases not matched to a gene: 8. The length of the CDR3 is 14 residues. CDR3 region: CASTKAGGGNEQFF. CDR3 in DNA: TGTGCCAGCACGAAAGCGGGGGGAGGGAATGAGCAGTTCTTC.

This chain joins TRBV5-8 and TRBJ1-5; no clear D gene. Germline V gives CDR1 SGHTS, CDR2 YDEGEE. The ends were cut back, 4 bases at V and 4 bases at J, with 15 bases in the middle. CDR3 length: 15 residues. The CDR3 DNA sequence: TGTGCCAGCAGCAAGTGGGAGCCGGGGAATCAGCCCCAGCATTTT. This sequence encodes CASSKWEPGNQPQHF.

V and J are TRBV7-7 and TRBJ2-7; weak D call: TRBD1 (7 bases). V was pared by 2 bases and J by 0 bases, with 11 bases between. Germline loops: CDR1 SSHAT, CDR2 FNYEAQ (reference sequence). This CDR3 has 15 amino acids. CDR3 bases: TGTGCCAGCAGCTTATCGCGGGACAGCTCCTACGAGCAGTACTTC. Its translation: CASSLSRDSSYEQYF.

The chain links TRBV18 to TRBJ1-2, with 10 bases that match TRBD1. The CDR3 loop spans 17 amino acids. Germline V gene lookup returns CDR1 KGHSH and CDR2 LQKENI. Losses at the gene ends were 3 bases for V and 4 bases for J; bases not matched to a gene: 11. CDR3 sequence: CASSPQASGQGIYGYTF. CDR3 DNA: TGTGCCAGCTCACCCCAAGCTTCGGGACAGGGGATCTATGGCTACACCTTC.

V is TRBV7-2 and J is TRBJ1-1, with TRBD1 matching 9 bases. Unmatched junction bases numbered 5, after V lost 5 bases and J lost 4 bases. CDR1 is SGHTA and CDR2 is FQGNSA in the germline V gene. The CDR3 consists of 14 residues. The CDR3 spells CASSVGQGSTEAFF. In nucleotides, the CDR3 is TGTGCCAGCAGCGTAGGACAGGGGAGCACTGAAGCTTTCTTT.